This T cell receptor beta chain emerged from a study of post-analysis software for immune sequencing data. Study-level points and caveats: Compared with controls, patients had more of five or six TRBV segments, including TRBV5-6, TRBV5-1 and TRBV20-1.

The trim removed 0 bases at V and 4 bases at J, leaving 7 bases unmatched. Germline V gives CDR1 MNHEY, CDR2 SVGAGI. This CDR3 contains 17 residues. Libraries were made from TCR beta cDNA, and they carried unique molecular identifiers. The T cell input of roughly 0.95 to 10 million gave roughly 500,000 cDNA molecules. TCRdb reprocessed the PCR reads with MiXCR, giving one entry per CDR3 protein. The sample lists hundreds of thousands of distinct CDR3 sequences; roughly 27% were seen once. This clonotype has ten or more counts. What it binds is not known. Source material: blood. V gene TRBV6-5 combines with J gene TRBJ2-1; 9 bases are shared with TRBD2. This clonotype originated in a girl aged 5-17 years with multiple sclerosis. The CDR3 DNA reads as TGTGCCAGCAGTTACTCCCGTAGCGGGAGAGCATACAATGAGCAGTTCTTC. Its translation is CASSYSRSGRAYNEQFF.